One and the same sample provided the 21 T cell receptor beta chains below, sequenced in a study of control samples from healthy donors and cancer patients. Assay used: immunoSEQ multiplex PCR; TCRdb lists only in-frame clones, some missing. The table shows some 120,000 clones, with just over 90% occurring only once. Material: PBMCs. These receptors originate from a middle-aged man with head and neck cancer.

The V and J genes are TRBV11-2 and TRBJ2-5, with D possibly TRBD2 on 7 matching bases. The V gene lost 5 bases and the J gene lost 5 bases, with 15 bases spanning the gap. The CDR3 is made up of 14 amino acids. Germline V gives CDR1 SGHAT, CDR2 FQNNGV. The DNA of the CDR3 is TGTGCCAGCAGCCCCCGGGGGGCGCTGGAGACCCAGTACTTC. It translates to CASSPRGALETQYF.

This clone has more than one count but fewer than ten. The chain is built from TRBV24-1 and TRBJ2-5, with D perhaps given as TRBD1 or TRBD2 (5 bases each). Germline lookup yields CDR1 KGHDR and CDR2 SFDVKD. Deletions cut 6 bases from V and 5 bases from J, with 12 bases between. The CDR3 covers 13 residues. The CDR3 here is CATSTWGYETQYF. CDR3 nucleotide sequence: TGTGCCACCAGTACTTGGGGGTATGAGACCCAGTACTTC.

The chain recombines TRBV6-1 with TRBJ2-7, with 11 bases aligning to TRBD2. The CDR3 length is 15 residues. Germline V CDR1 and CDR2: MNHNS, SASEGT. With 5 bases clipped from V and 0 bases from J, the junction kept 3 bases outside the gene matches. Written as DNA, the CDR3 is TGTGCCAGCAGTTTGGGGACTAGCGGCTCCTACGAGCAGTACTTC. This sequence encodes CASSLGTSGSYEQYF.

The chain combines TRBV5-6 with TRBJ2-7; 8 nucleotides line up with TRBD1. The V gene's germline CDR1 is SGHDT and CDR2 YYEEEE. The CDR3 loop spans 16 amino acids. The V and J ends lost 3 bases and 2 bases, in that order; junction bases with no gene match: 10. The CDR3 sequence: CASSYGQGLNAYEQYF. DNA for the CDR3: TGTGCCAGCAGCTACGGACAGGGCCTAAATGCCTACGAGCAGTACTTC.

The chain couples TRBV6-1 to TRBJ1-6, with D possibly matching TRBD1 (5 bases). The CDR3 spans 17 residues. From germline, CDR1 is MNHNS and CDR2 SASEGT. V was trimmed by 4 bases and J by 5 bases, leaving 18 bases between them. The CDR3 DNA reads as TGTGCCAGCAGTGCATGGGGGAATTGGGTCAATAATTCACCCCTCCACTTT. Amino acids: CASSAWGNWVNNSPLHF.

This clone was detected once. This chain joins TRBV28 and TRBJ1-2; TRBD1 aligns across 12 bases. The V gene end was trimmed by 7 bases and the J gene end by 6 bases; junction bases not matched to a gene: 9. Germline V lookup: CDR1 MDHEN, CDR2 SYDVKM. This CDR3 has 15 amino acids. The CDR3 DNA follows: TGTGCCAGCACCCCGGGACAGGGGGCGGGAAATGGCTACACCTTC. Translated: CASTPGQGAGNGYTF.

This sequence joins TRBV29-1 and TRBJ1-1, with D possibly matching TRBD1 (5 bases). Trimming took off 4 bases at V and 2 bases at J, with 14 bases between the two ends. The germline CDR1 and CDR2 sequences are SQVTM and ANQGSEA. The CDR3 runs 14 residues. In DNA form, the CDR3 reads TGCAGCGTTGTAGGGGCGGGCAGCAACACTGAAGCTTTCTTT. This codes for CSVVGAGSNTEAFF.

The J gene is TRBJ1-5, the V gene TRBV6-5; D not certain. V lost 4 bases, J lost 4 bases, and 8 bases lay in between. Germline CDR1 and CDR2: MNHEY and SVGAGI. There are 13 residues in the CDR3. In nucleotides, the CDR3 is TGTGCCAGCAGTTCGTCGGGGAATCAGCCCCAGCATTTT. The encoded protein is CASSSSGNQPQHF.

The chain uses TRBV30 and TRBJ2-7; no clear D. V was shortened by 1 base and J by 2 bases, with 9 bases between the two germline ends. Germline-derived CDR1 and CDR2 are GTSNPN and SVGIG (reference sequence). The CDR3 length is 13 residues. The CDR3 DNA reads TGTGCCTGGAGTGCAGGTGGGACCTACGAGCAGTACTTC. Translation: CAWSAGGTYEQYF.

The chain is built from TRBV12-3 or TRBV12-4 and TRBJ1-1; no clear D gene. The V end was cut by 3 bases, the J end by 5 bases, with 10 bases between. The CDR3 extends over 13 amino acids. The chain's CDR3 is CASSLVAVTEAFF. The CDR3 bases are TGTGCCAGCAGTTTGGTGGCGGTGACTGAAGCTTTCTTT.

The chain is built from TRBV18 and TRBJ1-5, with 7 bases that match TRBD1. Germline loops: CDR1 KGHSH, CDR2 LQKENI. CDR3 length: 13 amino acids. The J segment lost 6 bases and the V segment lost 6 bases, leaving 5 bases of the junction unmatched. The CDR3 region has the DNA TGTGCCAGCTCCGACAGGGTAGGTCAGCCCCAGCATTTT. Translation gives CASSDRVGQPQHF.

This chain joins TRBV4-2 and TRBJ2-3; D is ambiguous. The CDR3 has 14 residues. Germline loops: CDR1 LGHNA, CDR2 YNFKEQ. The V and J ends lost 0 bases and 1 base respectively, with 5 bases between them. In DNA form, the CDR3 reads TGTGCCAGCAGCCAAGATAGGGGCACAGATACGCAGTATTTT. It is translated as CASSQDRGTDTQYF.

This clone came up once. This rearrangement joins TRBV18 to TRBJ1-4, with TRBD1 matching over 9 bases. The CDR3 is 14 residues long. Germline CDR1 KGHSH, CDR2 LQKENI. V trimming: 6 bases; J trimming: 4 bases; junction bases outside the gene matches: 3. CDR3 residues: CASSGQGVNEKLFF. The CDR3 region has the DNA TGTGCCAGCTCGGGACAGGGAGTTAATGAAAAACTGTTTTTT.

J is TRBJ1-1 and V is TRBV19; 9 positions agree with TRBD1. The germline gives CDR1 LNHDA, CDR2 SQIVND (reference sequence). With V trimmed by 0 bases and J by 11 bases, 7 bases remained unmatched. The CDR3 loop spans 14 amino acids. The CDR3 spells CASSIDSTGGAAFF. CDR3 bases: TGTGCCAGTAGTATAGATTCCACAGGGGGCGCGGCTTTCTTT.

The V and J genes are TRBV19 and TRBJ2-3, with a possible D match to TRBD1 (6 bases). The ends were cut back, 9 bases at V and 0 bases at J, with 16 bases in the middle. There are 15 residues in the CDR3. CDR1 and CDR2 (germline): LNHDA, SQIVND (reference sequence). CDR3 loop: CASRDRSRSTDTQYF. The CDR3 DNA is TGTGCCAGCAGAGACAGGTCGAGAAGCACAGATACGCAGTATTTT.

V gene TRBV4-3 combines with J gene TRBJ1-1; D is possibly TRBD1 (5 bases). Germline lookup yields CDR1 LGHNA and CDR2 YSLEER. CDR3 length: 14 amino acids. The V end was cut by 5 bases, the J end by 6 bases, with 16 bases between. The CDR3 nucleotides read TGCGCCAGCAGCTTCAGGTTGACGGGGCCTGAAGCTTTCTTT. Residues: CASSFRLTGPEAFF.

This sequence joins TRBV7-2 and TRBJ2-2; D is undetermined. CDR1 SGHTA and CDR2 FQGNSA come from the germline V gene. The CDR3 loop spans 14 amino acids. V lost 0 bases and J 4 bases, leaving 6 bases between the germline ends. CDR3 in DNA: TGTGCCAGCAGCTTAGCGGGCATCACCGGGGAGCTGTTTTTT. Protein: CASSLAGITGELFF.

The chain is built from TRBV3-1 (or the pseudogene TRBV3-2) and TRBJ2-7; 7 nucleotides align to TRBD1. Germline V gene sequence: CDR1 LGHDT, CDR2 YNNKEL (reference sequence). The CDR3 spans 15 residues. V dropped 4 bases and J dropped 5; count of bases not matched to a gene: 11. The CDR3 sequence is CASSPSLRQGDEQYF. CDR3 DNA: TGTGCCAGCAGCCCCTCACTCCGACAGGGCGACGAGCAGTACTTC.

The chain recombines TRBV6-6 with TRBJ1-6; D might be TRBD1 (5 bases). V gave up 2 bases and J gave up 10 bases, with 9 bases separating them. From germline, CDR1 is MNHNY and CDR2 SVGAGI (reference sequence). CDR3 length equals 13 residues. The CDR3 sequence is CASSYVWDSPLHF. For the CDR3, the DNA is TGTGCCAGCAGTTACGTGTGGGACTCACCCCTCCACTTT.

The chain recombines TRBV7-9 with TRBJ1-5, with a tentative D call TRBD1 (6 bases). In germline, CDR1 is SEHNR, CDR2 FQNEAQ (reference sequence). V was shortened by 1 base and J by 8 bases, with 15 bases between the two germline ends. The CDR3 runs to 15 residues. Here the CDR3 DNA reads TGTGCCAGCAGCTTAGGGGGACACCCTACGGAGCCCCAGCATTTT. This sequence encodes CASSLGGHPTEPQHF.

The chain joins TRBV11-3 to TRBJ2-7; 10 bases line up with TRBD1. The V and J ends lost 2 bases and 6 bases, in that order; junction bases with no gene match: 4. Germline loops: CDR1 SGHNT, CDR2 YENEEA. The length of the CDR3 is 14 residues. In nucleotides, the CDR3 is TGTGCCAGCAGCTTATCGGGACAGGGGTCCGAGCAGTACTTC. It specifies CASSLSGQGSEQYF.